This TCR delta chain was recorded in a study of Vδ1+ human thymocytes. Study results and caveats: The authors advised highly purified populations and single-cell validation. Thymic TRG and TRD repertoires appeared highly polyclonal, with Gaussian CDR3 length distributions.

Sequences come from RNA converted to cDNA by reverse transcription. Pooled V-gene forward primers with one constant-region reverse primer generated the CDR3 amplicons by multiplex PCR. TCRdb reprocessed the multiplex PCR reads through CATT. In the table there are 20,000 to 25,000 delta-chain clones, about 8% of which are singletons. Regarding this clone: Its antigen is still unknown.

The sorted cells were CD3+ Vdelta1+ Vdelta2- thymocytes from alphabeta-depleted thymus. Purity of the sorted Vdelta1+ thymocytes ranged from 98% to 99.6%. With 2 bases clipped from V and 0 bases from J, the junction kept 24 bases outside the gene matches. The CDR3 is 23 residues long. In germline, CDR1 is TSWWSYY, CDR2 QGS. The chain uses TRDV1 and TRDJ1, with 10 bases that match TRDD3. The receptor was isolated from a child younger than two who had congenital heart surgery. Sequencing was carried out using Vdelta1+ gamma-delta thymocytes from the thymus. Subset defined: FACS-sorted CD3+ TCRalphabeta- TCRVdelta1+ TCRVdelta2- thymocytes. The CDR3 DNA sequence: TGTGCTCTTGGGGAAATCCCTCCGGGCTGGGGGATAGCCCCATCGACATACACCGATAAACTCATCTTT. The encoded protein is CALGEIPPGWGIAPSTYTDKLIF.